This T cell receptor (beta chain) is from a study of CXCR3-negative and CXCR3-positive naive CD8 T cells. Broader study findings: Naive CXCR3-positive and CXCR3-negative cells shared TRBV-TRBJ usage; memory cells diverged. More hydrophobic TRB CDR3s occurred in CXCR3-positive than in CXCR3-negative naive cells.

About this clonotype itself: The antigen is unknown.

The CDR3 loop spans 12 amino acids. Per germline, CDR1 MNHEY and CDR2 SVGEGT. TRB cDNA libraries were made by UMI-labeled 5' RACE. Reprocessing the 5' RACE reads, TCRdb reports a single entry for every CDR3 protein and omits DNA. This sample contains 50,000 to 70,000 distinct CDR3 sequences. The sequenced sample consisted of naive CXCR3+ CD8+ T cells from blood. Subset of the sample: CD45RO-CCR7+CD27+CD95- naive CD8+ T cells expressing CXCR3 (TNR3+). The rearrangement uses TRBV6-2 or TRBV6-3 and TRBJ2-1; the TCRdb call, TRBD1, lacks DNA for checking. This TCR derives from a human donor in good health. Some clones in this sample may be carry-over from other donors' samples. CDR3 sequence reads: CASSPYNNEQFF.